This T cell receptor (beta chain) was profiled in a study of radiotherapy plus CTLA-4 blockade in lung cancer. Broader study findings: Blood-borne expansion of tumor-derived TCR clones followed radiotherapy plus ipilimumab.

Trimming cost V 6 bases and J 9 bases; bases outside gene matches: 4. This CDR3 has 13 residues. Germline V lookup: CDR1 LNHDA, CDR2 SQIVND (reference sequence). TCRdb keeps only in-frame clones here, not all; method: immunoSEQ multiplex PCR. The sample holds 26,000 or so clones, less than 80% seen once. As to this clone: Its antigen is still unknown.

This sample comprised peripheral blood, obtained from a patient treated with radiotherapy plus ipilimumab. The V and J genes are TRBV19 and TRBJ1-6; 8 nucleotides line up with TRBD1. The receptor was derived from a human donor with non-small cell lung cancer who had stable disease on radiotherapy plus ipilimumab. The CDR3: CASSTTGVSPLHF. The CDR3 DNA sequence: TGTGCCAGTAGCACGACAGGGGTTTCACCCCTCCACTTT.